This entry lists 26 T cell receptor beta chains sequenced from one sample in a study of cytomegalovirus exposure and HLA in healthy donors. Both 60 Vbeta primers and 13 Jbeta primers went into the PCR. TCRdb's copy holds only in-frame clones and misses some; the assay was immunoSEQ multiplex PCR. In the table there are about 140,000 clones, about four fifths of which are singletons. Sequenced input: PBMCs. These receptors all stem from a male donor in good health and CMV-seropositive.

This chain links TRBV19 with TRBJ2-1; weak D call: TRBD2 (5 bases). The CDR3 totals 16 residues. Germline CDR1 reads LNHDA; CDR2 reads SQIVND (reference sequence). V lost 1 base, J lost 4 bases, and 14 bases lay in between. CDR3 loop: CASSIGPGNPYNEQFF. The CDR3 DNA reads TGTGCCAGTAGTATAGGACCGGGGAACCCTTACAATGAGCAGTTCTTC.

This clone was picked up a small number of times. The chain is built from TRBV7-9 and TRBJ2-7; 9 nucleotides agree with TRBD2. The J segment lost 4 bases and the V segment lost 3 bases, leaving 7 bases of the junction unmatched. This CDR3 spans 15 amino acids. From germline, CDR1 is SEHNR and CDR2 FQNEAQ (reference sequence). The CDR3 nucleotides are TGTGCCAGCAGCTTGGCTAGCGGGGTCGGTTACGAGCAGTACTTC. This encodes CASSLASGVGYEQYF.

The chain links TRBV9 to TRBJ2-7; 11 bases line up with TRBD2. CDR3 length: 17 residues. J gave up 4 bases and V 0 bases, and 9 bases lay outside the gene matches. CDR1 and CDR2 (germline): SGDLS, YYNGEE. CDR3 loop: CASSVGLAGGIGYEQYF. DNA of the CDR3: TGTGCCAGCAGCGTAGGCCTAGCGGGAGGTATAGGATACGAGCAGTACTTC.

This clone showed up just once. The chain joins TRBV5-1 to TRBJ2-5, with 8 bases lining up with TRBD2. Germline-derived CDR1 and CDR2 are SGHRS and YFSETQ. V shed 0 bases, J shed 5 bases, and the junction held 6 bases outside the gene matches. This CDR3 has 15 amino acids. DNA of the CDR3: TGCGCCAGCAGCTTGGCCCCGGGAGGGCCTGAGACCCAGTACTTC. Protein sequence: CASSLAPGGPETQYF.

This chain uses TRBV6-1 with TRBJ1-6; 10 bases agree with TRBD1. This CDR3 spans 15 amino acids. Germline-derived CDR1 and CDR2 are MNHNS and SASEGT. The V gene end was trimmed by 7 bases and the J gene end by 10 bases; junction bases not matched to a gene: 10. As DNA, the CDR3 is TGTGCCAGCATTTGGGACAGGGGTGCTTTATCACCCCTCCACTTT. It encodes CASIWDRGALSPLHF.

CDR3 region: CASSPLQAGTPNTEAFF. The CDR3, as DNA: TGTGCCAGCTCACCCCTACAGGCGGGGACGCCGAACACTGAAGCTTTCTTT. This sequence joins TRBV18 and TRBJ1-1, with a tentative D call TRBD1 (5 bases). CDR3 size: 17 residues. Trimming pared 3 bases from V and 1 base from J, leaving 18 bases between. Germline CDR1 and CDR2: KGHSH and LQKENI.

The chain combines TRBV9 with TRBJ2-2; D call uncertain. The CDR3 spans 13 residues. With 0 bases removed from V and 4 bases from J, the gap between germline ends came to 4 bases. Per the germline V gene, CDR1 is SGDLS and CDR2 is YYNGEE. The CDR3 region has the DNA TGTGCCAGCAGCGTAGGGAGCACCGGGGAGCTGTTTTTT. This gives the protein CASSVGSTGELFF.

The chain recombines TRBV27 with TRBJ2-1; tentative D call: TRBD2 (7 bases). The V gene's germline CDR1 is MNHEY and CDR2 SMNVEV (reference sequence). V gave up 5 bases and J gave up 7 bases, with 18 bases separating them. CDR3 size: 15 residues. CDR3 sequence reads: CASSPFTGGGNEQFF. The CDR3 region has the DNA TGTGCCAGCAGTCCTTTTACGGGGGGCGGGAATGAGCAGTTCTTC.

This sequence joins TRBV5-6 and TRBJ1-1; D is perhaps TRBD1 (5 bases). From germline, CDR1 is SGHDT and CDR2 YYEEEE. The CDR3 is 15 residues long. V was shortened by 3 bases and J by 5 bases, with 17 bases between the two germline ends. The CDR3 DNA reads as TGTGCCAGCAGCTGGGCCGGGCAGGGATGGACTGAAGCTTTCTTT. It specifies CASSWAGQGWTEAFF.

V usage is TRBV5-1 and J usage is TRBJ1-2; 8 bases map to TRBD1. This CDR3 spans 15 amino acids. V gave up 0 bases and J gave up 4 bases; unmatched junction bases: 5. In germline, CDR1 is SGHRS, CDR2 YFSETQ. This CDR3 is CASSLASGGTYGYTF. The CDR3 bases are TGCGCCAGCAGCTTGGCGTCAGGGGGCACCTATGGCTACACCTTC.

The chain has TRBV10-3 and TRBJ1-2, with 7 bases that match TRBD1. There are 15 residues in the CDR3. Trimming cost V 2 bases and J 8 bases; bases outside gene matches: 11. Per germline, CDR1 ENHRY and CDR2 SYGVKD. Here the CDR3 reads CAISEGLTGRNGYTF. The CDR3 bases are TGTGCCATCAGTGAGGGATTGACAGGGAGGAACGGCTACACCTTC.

The chain couples TRBV9 to TRBJ2-3, with 7 bases aligning to TRBD2. V dropped 0 bases and J dropped 3; count of bases not matched to a gene: 1. The germline CDR1 and CDR2 sequences are SGDLS and YYNGEE. The CDR3 totals 14 residues. The CDR3 reads CASSVDSGTDTQYF. The CDR3 region has the DNA TGTGCCAGCAGCGTAGATAGCGGGACAGATACGCAGTATTTT. Full variable domain (outside the CDR3, taken from reference TRBV9 and TRBJ2-3): DSGVTQTPKHLITATGQRVTLRCSPRSGDLSVYWYQQSLDQGLQFLIQYYNGEERAKGNILERFSAQQFPDLHSELNLSSLELGDSALYFCASSVDSGTDTQYFGPGTRLTVL.

V usage is TRBV6-1 and J usage is TRBJ1-5; a possible D gene is TRBD1 (5 bases). V was pared by 7 bases and J by 0 bases, with 10 bases between. Germline-derived CDR1 and CDR2 are MNHNS and SASEGT. CDR3 length equals 14 residues. The DNA for the CDR3 is TGTGCCAGCATTAGGGGATATAGCAATCAGCCCCAGCATTTT. This codes for CASIRGYSNQPQHF.

This chain links TRBV4-1 with TRBJ1-2, with 9 positions matching TRBD1. The CDR3 totals 14 residues. V lost 4 bases, J lost 4 bases, and 4 bases stayed unmatched. Per germline, CDR1 MGHRA and CDR2 YSYEKL. The CDR3 is CASSPGQGLYGYTF. CDR3 DNA: TGCGCCAGCAGCCCCGGACAGGGGCTCTATGGCTACACCTTC.

This clone was counted a few times. The rearrangement uses TRBV6-1 and TRBJ2-3, with 11 bases matching TRBD2. Looked up from germline, CDR1 is MNHNS and CDR2 is SASEGT. V lost 5 bases, J lost 4 bases, and 5 bases stayed unmatched. CDR3 size: 15 residues. This chain's CDR3 is CASSNSGGAADTQYF. The CDR3 nucleotides read TGTGCCAGCAGTAATAGCGGGGGGGCCGCAGATACGCAGTATTTT.

The rearrangement joins TRBV9 to TRBJ2-7; D may be TRBD2 (5 bases). The CDR3 is made up of 14 amino acids. From germline, CDR1 is SGDLS and CDR2 YYNGEE. Trimming removed 2 bases at V and 2 bases at J, with 11 bases between. CDR3 nucleotides: TGTGCCAGCAGCGTTAGAAGCGGCCCCTACGAGCAGTACTTC. Protein product: CASSVRSGPYEQYF.

The count of this clone is one. The chain uses TRBV19 and TRBJ1-6, with 7 bases identical to TRBD1. This CDR3 is 18 amino acids long. V trimming: 4 bases; J trimming: 0 bases; junction bases outside the gene matches: 9. Looked up from germline, CDR1 is LNHDA and CDR2 is SQIVND (reference sequence). CDR3 region: CASSKSFRGSSYNSPLHF. CDR3 sequence (DNA): TGTGCCAGTAGTAAATCCTTCAGGGGGAGCTCCTATAATTCACCCCTCCACTTT.

The chain has TRBV15 and TRBJ1-2, with TRBD1 as a possible D gene (5 bases). Trimming cost V 1 base and J 5 bases, with 11 bases left between them. The CDR3 runs to 14 residues. Per the germline V gene, CDR1 is LNHNV and CDR2 is YYDKDF (reference sequence). This CDR3 reads CATSRGDWVYGYTF. CDR3 DNA sequence: TGTGCCACCAGCAGAGGGGACTGGGTATATGGCTACACCTTC.

This rearrangement joins TRBV27 to TRBJ2-7, with 10 bases aligning to TRBD1. The V segment lost 2 bases and the J segment 4 bases; nucleotides outside the gene matches: 2. Germline V CDR1 and CDR2: MNHEY, SMNVEV (reference sequence). The CDR3 runs to 14 residues. The CDR3 nucleotides are TGTGCCAGCAGTTTAGGGGGACAGGGGTACGAGCAGTACTTC. It encodes CASSLGGQGYEQYF.

This sequence joins TRBV6-1 and TRBJ1-1, with D possibly being TRBD1 (5 bases). This CDR3 comprises 14 residues. The V and J ends lost 5 bases and 1 base respectively, with 11 bases between them. The germline CDR1 and CDR2 sequences are MNHNS and SASEGT. The CDR3 sequence: CASSLTGRNTEAFF. DNA for the CDR3: TGTGCCAGCAGTCTCACAGGCCGGAACACTGAAGCTTTCTTT.

This CDR3 reads CASRLPTGPGTQYF. Written as DNA, the CDR3 is TGTGCCAGCAGGCTTCCCACAGGTCCAGGGACCCAGTACTTC. This sequence joins TRBV28 and TRBJ2-5; possibly TRBD1 for D (5 bases). V shed 6 bases and J shed 7 bases, with 18 bases lying between them. The CDR3 totals 14 residues. Germline CDR1 is MDHEN and CDR2 is SYDVKM.

This chain links TRBV9 with TRBJ2-1; TRBD2 might be the D (6 bases). The length of the CDR3 is 15 residues. CDR1 is SGDLS, CDR2 YYNGEE, per germline. The V gene lost 0 bases and the J gene lost 5 bases, with 12 bases spanning the gap. This CDR3 reads CASSVAGSGHNEQFF. In DNA form, the CDR3 reads TGTGCCAGCAGCGTAGCGGGTAGCGGACACAATGAGCAGTTCTTC.

The chain carries TRBV7-3 and TRBJ2-7, with no clear D. Deletions cut 3 bases from V and 3 bases from J, with 15 bases between. CDR1 is SGHTA, CDR2 FQGTGA, per germline. There are 15 residues in the CDR3. The CDR3, as DNA: TGTGCCAGCAGCTTGAACAACGTGGGCGTCTACGAGCAGTACTTC. Protein product: CASSLNNVGVYEQYF.

The rearrangement links TRBV19 to TRBJ2-3, with D possibly TRBD2 on 6 matching bases. The CDR3 spans 13 residues. Germline lookup yields CDR1 LNHDA and CDR2 SQIVND (reference sequence). V lost 5 bases, J lost 2 bases, and 8 bases lay in between. In nucleotides, the CDR3 is TGTGCCAGTAGTCCGGACTACACAGATACGCAGTATTTT. This sequence encodes CASSPDYTDTQYF. Together with reference TRBV19 and TRBJ2-3, the CDR3 gives the full variable domain: DGGITQSPKYLFRKEGQNVTLSCEQNLNHDAMYWYRQDPGQGLRLIYYSQIVNDFQKGDIAEGYSVSREKKESFPLTVTSAQKNPTAFYLCASSPDYTDTQYFGPGTRLTVL.

The V gene is TRBV5-1, the J gene TRBJ2-7; 7 nucleotides line up with TRBD1. Germline V gives CDR1 SGHRS, CDR2 YFSETQ. The CDR3 contains 15 residues. Trimming cost V 2 bases and J 1 base; bases outside gene matches: 6. CDR3 region: CASSLPRQGSYEQYF. In nucleotides, the CDR3 is TGCGCCAGCAGCTTACCCAGACAGGGTTCCTACGAGCAGTACTTC.

This chain joins TRBV14 and TRBJ1-1; TRBD1 matches at 7 bases. The CDR3 loop spans 14 amino acids. The germline V gene has CDR1 SGHDN and CDR2 FVKESK. J lost 3 bases, V lost 4 bases, and 5 bases had no gene match. CDR3 region: CASSPTGRYTEAFF. The CDR3, as DNA: TGTGCCAGCAGCCCGACAGGGCGGTACACTGAAGCTTTCTTT.